One sample yielded the 6 T cell receptor beta chains listed below, sequenced in a study of response to subunit inactivated influenza vaccine. A single record per CDR3 protein comes from TCRdb applying MiXCR to the RT-PCR reads. This table holds 150,000 to 200,000 distinct CDR3 sequences, around 11% found once. This material consisted of CD8+ T cells sorted from PBMCs, taken 23 to 25 months after vaccination. All receptors come from a man aged 50-75 years who received an inactivated influenza vaccine.

The rearrangement links TRBV5-6 to TRBJ2-7, with D maybe TRBD2 (5 bases). The V and J ends lost 4 bases and 0 bases respectively, with 11 bases between them. The CDR3 runs to 14 residues. Germline V gene sequence: CDR1 SGHDT, CDR2 YYEEEE. The CDR3 reads CASSPGGSSYEQYF. The DNA of the CDR3 is TGTGCCAGCAGCCCCGGAGGTAGCTCCTACGAGCAGTACTTC.

This clonotype was counted many times. The chain couples TRBV5-1 to TRBJ1-1, with no clear D. Deletions cut 5 bases from V and 4 bases from J, with 12 bases between. The CDR3 has 13 residues. Germline CDR1 and CDR2: SGHRS and YFSETQ. In DNA form, the CDR3 reads TGCGCCAGCAGACTAGGCCTTATCACTGAAGCTTTCTTT. It codes for CASRLGLITEAFF.

The table lists this clonotype with a few counts. This rearrangement joins TRBV4-3 to TRBJ2-5; 7 bases agree with TRBD1. The V segment lost 4 bases and the J segment 1 base; nucleotides outside the gene matches: 6. CDR3 size: 15 residues. Germline CDR1 LGHNA, CDR2 YSLEER. Here the CDR3 reads CASSRRTGPQETQYF. DNA of the CDR3: TGCGCCAGCAGCCGCCGGACAGGACCCCAAGAGACCCAGTACTTC.

The chain is built from TRBV20-1 and TRBJ2-1; maybe TRBD2 (5 bases). The CDR3 runs to 14 residues. The germline V gene has CDR1 DFQATT and CDR2 SNEGSKA (reference sequence). V was pared by 3 bases and J by 8 bases, with 17 bases between. CDR3: CSARPGEGSYEQFF. The CDR3 region has the DNA TGCAGTGCTAGGCCCGGAGAGGGTAGCTATGAGCAGTTCTTC.

This clonotype came up a few times. V and J are TRBV4-3 and TRBJ2-2, with D hard to call. This CDR3 contains 14 residues. Germline loops: CDR1 LGHNA, CDR2 YSLEER. The germline V and J ends were trimmed by 4 bases and 2 bases, with 8 bases remaining between them. CDR3 region: CASSPGLNTGELFF. CDR3 sequence (DNA): TGCGCCAGCAGCCCCGGATTAAACACCGGGGAGCTGTTTTTT.

This clonotype appeared a few times. The chain joins TRBV11-2 to TRBJ1-1; no clear D. CDR1 and CDR2 from the germline V gene are SGHAT and FQNNGV. This CDR3 spans 13 amino acids. V was cut by 1 base and J by 7 bases, with 10 bases left in between. This CDR3 reads CASSLAGYSEAFF. Here the CDR3 DNA reads TGTGCCAGCAGCTTAGCGGGGTACAGTGAAGCTTTCTTT.